These 29 T cell receptor beta chains were sequenced from one sample in a study of cytomegalovirus exposure and HLA in healthy donors (dated by TCRdb to 2016 to 2017). The method was the immunoSEQ multiplex PCR assay. For the multiplex PCR, a mixture combining 60 forward primers for TCR Vbeta segments and 13 reverse primers for TCR Jbeta segments was used. TCRdb stores this immuneACCESS table with in-frame sequences only. Part of the clones is absent; in the studies checked, under half of the shortfall reflects unresolved V genes, and no reason is known for the rest. In all, the sample holds 80,000 to 90,000 clones, and 81% of those were seen once. Jointly, the top ten make up 1.9% of the sample. Sequencing was performed on PBMCs. The receptors derive from a woman younger than 45 in good health and CMV-seronegative.

The chain recombines TRBV11-3 with TRBJ2-3; D possibly corresponds to TRBD1 (6 bases). V was clipped by 4 bases and J by 5 bases, with 13 bases between them. The CDR3 extends over 14 amino acids. Germline CDR1 is SGHNT and CDR2 is YENEEA. CDR3 bases: TGTGCCAGCAGCTCTGCGACAGGTATAGATACGCAGTATTTT. Amino acids: CASSSATGIDTQYF.

The rearrangement links TRBV28 to TRBJ1-1, with D possibly matching TRBD1 (6 bases). The germline V gene has CDR1 MDHEN and CDR2 SYDVKM. V was trimmed by 5 bases and J by 3 bases, leaving 10 bases between them. The CDR3 is 13 amino acids. For the CDR3, the DNA is TGTGCCAGCAGTGACAGGTTCTACACTGAAGCTTTCTTT. Its protein is CASSDRFYTEAFF.

This rearrangement joins TRBV27 to TRBJ2-1, with 14 bases aligning to TRBD2. This CDR3 spans 16 amino acids. The germline V gene encodes CDR1 MNHEY and CDR2 SMNVEV (reference sequence). V lost 6 bases to trimming and J lost 9 bases; unmatched junction nucleotides: 10. The CDR3 DNA reads TGTGCCAGCAGCTTGACTAGCGGGAGGGCCATTGGTGAGCAGTTCTTC. Residues: CASSLTSGRAIGEQFF.

V and J are TRBV5-1 and TRBJ2-7; 10 positions agree with TRBD2. V gave up 7 bases and J gave up 2 bases; unmatched junction bases: 15. CDR3 length equals 17 residues. From germline, CDR1 is SGHRS and CDR2 YFSETQ. CDR3 sequence (DNA): TGCGCCAGCTGCCCTCGGGGAGCGGGAGGGCCCCCCTACGAGCAGTACTTC. It yields the protein CASCPRGAGGPPYEQYF.

CDR3 DNA: TGTGCCATCAGTGATGTGACAGGAGATCAGCCCCAGCATTTT. Encoded protein: CAISDVTGDQPQHF. The chain links TRBV10-3 to TRBJ1-5; tentatively, D is TRBD1 (6 bases). The ends were cut back, 3 bases at V and 5 bases at J, with 11 bases in the middle. The CDR3 sequence is 14 residues long. Germline CDR1 and CDR2: ENHRY and SYGVKD.

This clone has more than one count but fewer than ten. This chain links TRBV6-1 with TRBJ1-3; no reliable D call. The CDR3 covers 13 residues. V was trimmed by 2 bases and J by 4 bases, leaving 6 bases between them. Germline assignment: CDR1 MNHNS and CDR2 SASEGT. Here the CDR3 DNA reads TGTGCCAGCAGTGAACAACAGGGAAACACCATATATTTT. It specifies CASSEQQGNTIYF.

The chain combines TRBV28 with TRBJ2-1; 7 bases agree with TRBD2. Germline V gene data show CDR1 as MDHEN and CDR2 as SYDVKM. This CDR3 has 15 residues. V lost 5 bases and J lost 1; bases outside the gene matches: 5. The CDR3 loop reads CASSPGGPSYNEQFF. The CDR3 coding sequence is TGTGCCAGCAGTCCGGGGGGACCATCCTACAATGAGCAGTTCTTC.

This sequence joins TRBV30 and TRBJ1-5; 9 bases agree with TRBD1. The CDR3 sequence is 16 residues long. Losses at the gene ends were 3 bases for V and 4 bases for J; bases not matched to a gene: 10. Germline CDR1 reads GTSNPN; CDR2 reads SVGIG (reference sequence). The CDR3 region has the DNA TGTGCCTGGAGGGGTTGGGGGACAGGGTTGAATCAGCCCCAGCATTTT. Translation: CAWRGWGTGLNQPQHF. The full variable domain, completed using reference TRBV30 and TRBJ1-5, is SQTIHQWPATLVQPVGSPLSLECTVEGTSNPNLYWYRQAAGRGLQLLFYSVGIGQISSEVPQNLSASRPQDRQFILSSKKLLLSDSGFYLCAWRGWGTGLNQPQHFGDGTRLSIL.

This rearrangement joins TRBV6-5 to TRBJ2-7, with TRBD1 identical over 10 bases. The germline V gene has CDR1 MNHEY and CDR2 SVGAGI. This CDR3 spans 15 amino acids. Trimming took 5 bases from V and 6 from J; bases not matched to a gene: 10. The CDR3 loop reads CASSAPGQGRREQYF. For the CDR3, the DNA is TGTGCCAGCAGTGCCCCGGGACAGGGGCGGCGCGAGCAGTACTTC.

The chain uses TRBV18 and TRBJ1-1, with D possibly TRBD1 on 6 matching bases. Germline CDR1 reads KGHSH; CDR2 reads LQKENI. The CDR3 totals 15 residues. Trimming took off 2 bases at V and 10 bases at J, with 20 bases between the two ends. The CDR3 DNA follows: TGTGCCAGCTCACCAGGACAGCTCGAAGGTTCCCGAGCTTTCTTT. Its translation is CASSPGQLEGSRAFF.

This clone was seen a handful of times. This rearrangement joins TRBV6-5 to TRBJ1-2; TRBD1 might be the D (5 bases). Trimming left V 4 bases short and J 7 bases short, with 22 bases between. This CDR3 is built from 16 residues. Germline V CDR1 and CDR2: MNHEY, SVGAGI. The CDR3 loop reads CASSFLAGLGFGGYTF. CDR3 in DNA: TGTGCCAGCAGTTTCCTGGCGGGGCTTGGATTTGGTGGCTACACCTTC.

V usage is TRBV2 and J usage is TRBJ1-4; 9 bases align to TRBD1. J gave up 7 bases and V 6 bases, and 18 bases lay outside the gene matches. The CDR3 runs 18 residues. The V gene's germline CDR1 is SNHLY and CDR2 FYNNEI. The CDR3, as DNA: TGTGCCAGCAGGAGGGGGACAGGGTTTTCCGGCCCTTTTGAAAAACTGTTTTTT. Amino acids: CASRRGTGFSGPFEKLFF. The whole variable domain, filled in from reference TRBV2 and TRBJ1-4, reads EPEVTQTPSHQVTQMGQEVILRCVPISNHLYFYWYRQILGQKVEFLVSFYNNEISEKSEIFDDQFSVERPDGSNFTLKIRSTKLEDSAMYFCASRRGTGFSGPFEKLFFGSGTQLSVL.

The chain is built from TRBV5-1 and TRBJ2-7, with D perhaps matching TRBD1 (5 bases). Trimming took off 1 base at V and 3 bases at J, with 17 bases between the two ends. Germline V gene lookup returns CDR1 SGHRS and CDR2 YFSETQ. The CDR3 is 16 amino acids. CDR3 sequence (DNA): TGCGCCAGCAGCTTGACAGGCTGGCAGCCAAGCTACGAGCAGTACTTC. Translating it yields CASSLTGWQPSYEQYF.

The chain employs TRBV2 and TRBJ1-5; weak D call: TRBD1 (5 bases). Germline V gives CDR1 SNHLY, CDR2 FYNNEI. The CDR3 length is 14 residues. The V and J ends lost 2 bases and 2 bases respectively, with 7 bases between them. The DNA of the CDR3 is TGTGCCAGCAGTGAAACAGGAGGCAATCAGCCCCAGCATTTT. Protein sequence: CASSETGGNQPQHF. The variable domain in full, completed from reference TRBV2 and TRBJ1-5, reads EPEVTQTPSHQVTQMGQEVILRCVPISNHLYFYWYRQILGQKVEFLVSFYNNEISEKSEIFDDQFSVERPDGSNFTLKIRSTKLEDSAMYFCASSETGGNQPQHFGDGTRLSIL.

This sequence joins TRBV7-9 and TRBJ2-1, with 10 bases fitting TRBD1. The germline V gene encodes CDR1 SEHNR and CDR2 FQNEAQ (reference sequence). Trimming took 5 bases from V and 0 from J; bases not matched to a gene: 1. The CDR3 extends over 15 amino acids. CDR3 sequence reads: CASSRTGGSYNEQFF. CDR3 DNA: TGTGCCAGCAGCCGGACAGGGGGCTCCTACAATGAGCAGTTCTTC.

This rearrangement joins TRBV7-6 to TRBJ2-5; the D gene is possibly TRBD2 (8 bases). Germline assignment: CDR1 SGHVS and CDR2 FNYEAQ. V lost 0 bases to trimming and J lost 4 bases, with 15 bases between them. This CDR3 spans 16 amino acids. The CDR3 DNA reads as TGTGCCAGCAGCTTAGCCGGGGGGGGACAGCTAGAGACCCAGTACTTC. It encodes CASSLAGGGQLETQYF.

The chain has TRBV18 and TRBJ2-5; D possibly corresponds to TRBD2 (6 bases). The ends were cut back, 4 bases at V and 2 bases at J, with 17 bases in the middle. In germline, CDR1 is KGHSH, CDR2 LQKENI. The CDR3 totals 16 residues. CDR3 in amino acids: CASSLGVWRGQETQYF. CDR3 DNA sequence: TGTGCCAGCTCACTCGGCGTCTGGCGGGGACAAGAGACCCAGTACTTC.

This rearrangement joins TRBV27 to TRBJ2-7, with D possibly TRBD2 on 5 matching bases. Germline CDR1 and CDR2: MNHEY and SMNVEV (reference sequence). The CDR3 is made up of 15 amino acids. V lost 0 bases, J lost 2 bases, and 11 bases lay in between. The CDR3 spells CASSLSRGQAYEQYF. CDR3 DNA: TGTGCCAGCAGTTTATCCCGCGGGCAGGCCTACGAGCAGTACTTC.

The table lists this clone with a count of one. This chain joins TRBV30 and TRBJ1-5; D gene unclear. With 0 bases removed from V and 6 bases from J, the gap between germline ends came to 12 bases. CDR3 length: 14 amino acids. The germline V gene encodes CDR1 GTSNPN and CDR2 SVGIG (reference sequence). The CDR3 DNA reads TGTGCCTGGAGTGTAAAGATCCTACGTCAGCCCCAGCATTTT. This gives the protein CAWSVKILRQPQHF.

This clone was detected once. CDR3: CASSVANGEQYF. The CDR3 DNA reads as TGTGCCAGCAGCGTAGCAAACGGCGAGCAGTACTTC. The chain links TRBV9 to TRBJ2-7; D not certain. V was trimmed by 0 bases and J by 6 bases, leaving 7 bases between them. The CDR3 is made up of 12 amino acids. CDR1 is SGDLS and CDR2 is YYNGEE in the germline V gene.

The chain employs TRBV7-3 and TRBJ2-1; no reliable D call. The V end lost 2 bases, the J end lost 4 bases, and 12 bases lay between the germline ends. Per germline, CDR1 SGHTA and CDR2 FQGTGA. This CDR3 spans 15 amino acids. CDR3 sequence (DNA): TGTGCCAGCAGCTTATATCACCTAGAATACAATGAGCAGTTCTTC. Encoded protein: CASSLYHLEYNEQFF.

DNA of the CDR3: TGTGCCAGCAGCCCAGAAAGGGGGATAGCGAACACCGGGGAGCTGTTTTTT. Encoded protein: CASSPERGIANTGELFF. The chain employs TRBV11-3 and TRBJ2-2, with D perhaps TRBD1 (6 bases). Trimming cost V 5 bases and J 0 bases, with 16 bases left between them. CDR1 is SGHNT, CDR2 YENEEA, per germline. This CDR3 has 17 amino acids.

The chain uses TRBV2 and TRBJ2-5; TRBD1 agrees at 9 bases. V shed 5 bases, J shed 5 bases, and the junction held 3 bases outside the gene matches. The V gene's germline CDR1 is SNHLY and CDR2 FYNNEI. The CDR3 runs 13 residues. The CDR3 DNA sequence: TGTGCCAGCAGTTTAGGACAGGGGGAGACCCAGTACTTC. Protein sequence: CASSLGQGETQYF. Drawing the rest from reference TRBV2 and TRBJ2-5, the complete variable domain is EPEVTQTPSHQVTQMGQEVILRCVPISNHLYFYWYRQILGQKVEFLVSFYNNEISEKSEIFDDQFSVERPDGSNFTLKIRSTKLEDSAMYFCASSLGQGETQYFGPGTRLLVL.

There are a few counts of this clone. The V and J genes are TRBV28 and TRBJ1-1; 7 bases fit TRBD1. CDR3 length equals 17 residues. The V gene's germline CDR1 is MDHEN and CDR2 SYDVKM. Trimming cost V 1 base and J 11 bases; bases outside gene matches: 19. The CDR3 spells CASSLSVTGVKSRRAFF. CDR3 coding DNA: TGTGCCAGCAGTTTATCCGTAACAGGGGTTAAGTCTAGGCGCGCTTTCTTT.

The chain carries TRBV6-1 and TRBJ1-5; 7 bases are shared with TRBD1. CDR1 MNHNS and CDR2 SASEGT come from the germline V gene. The V gene end was trimmed by 9 bases and the J gene end by 5 bases; junction bases not matched to a gene: 13. This CDR3 spans 15 amino acids. The CDR3 here is CASNVWTGGDQPQHF. The CDR3 coding sequence is TGTGCCAGTAACGTATGGACAGGAGGGGATCAGCCCCAGCATTTT.

The rearrangement uses TRBV5-6 and TRBJ2-1; 8 nucleotides match TRBD1. Trimming took 4 bases from V and 4 from J; bases not matched to a gene: 7. The CDR3 contains 15 residues. Looked up from germline, CDR1 is SGHDT and CDR2 is YYEEEE. CDR3 nucleotide sequence: TGTGCCAGCAGCCACCCCGGGACAGGATACAATGAGCAGTTCTTC. Its protein product is CASSHPGTGYNEQFF.

J is TRBJ2-1 and V is TRBV5-6, with 9 bases lining up with TRBD2. This CDR3 is 15 amino acids long. Germline loops: CDR1 SGHDT, CDR2 YYEEEE. The junction had 5 bases not matched to a gene; V was cut back by 4 bases and J by 3 bases. CDR3 in DNA: TGTGCCAGCAGCCTTGGACTAGCGCGCTACAATGAGCAGTTCTTC. Encoded protein: CASSLGLARYNEQFF.

This clone was counted a single time. The chain links TRBV4-1 to TRBJ1-1; D gene uncertain. V was cut by 0 bases and J by 4 bases, with 9 bases left in between. This CDR3 region has 14 residues. The V gene's germline CDR1 is MGHRA and CDR2 YSYEKL. The CDR3 is CASSQEQHLTEAFF. In nucleotides, the CDR3 is TGCGCCAGCAGCCAAGAACAGCACCTCACTGAAGCTTTCTTT.

The rearrangement uses TRBV5-1 and TRBJ2-3; 8 nucleotides align to TRBD2. The germline gives CDR1 SGHRS, CDR2 YFSETQ. V shed 4 bases, J shed 4 bases, and the junction held 8 bases outside the gene matches. The CDR3 has 15 residues. The CDR3 DNA is TGCGCCAGCAGCCGGGAGGGTCATTGGCCAGATACGCAGTATTTT. It encodes CASSREGHWPDTQYF. Looking up the rest from reference TRBV5-1 and TRBJ2-3 gives the full variable domain: KAGVTQTPRYLIKTRGQQVTLSCSPISGHRSVSWYQQTPGQGLQFLFEYFSETQRNKGNFPGRFSGRQFSNSRSEMNVSTLELGDSALYLCASSREGHWPDTQYFGPGTRLTVL.